These 20 T cell receptor beta chains were all obtained from the same sample, sequenced in a study of T cells in localized non-small cell lung cancer. This table comes from immunoSEQ multiplex PCR, and its TCRdb copy is limited to in-frame clones, with some not included. The table lists about 61,000 clones, 80% to 90% of them singletons. Sequences were derived from peripheral blood, sampled before any cancer treatment. Source of these receptors: a man aged 40 to 70 with stage I squamous cell lung carcinoma.

The chain is built from TRBV30 and TRBJ2-5; 7 bases align to TRBD1. The CDR3 covers 13 residues. The germline gives CDR1 GTSNPN, CDR2 SVGIG (reference sequence). J gave up 4 bases and V 2 bases, and 4 bases lay outside the gene matches. The CDR3 spells CAWSLAGGETQYF. In nucleotides, the CDR3 is TGTGCCTGGAGTCTCGCAGGGGGAGAGACCCAGTACTTC.

V is TRBV7-2 and J is TRBJ1-5, with TRBD1 matching over 8 bases. The V and J ends lost 3 bases and 2 bases, in that order; junction bases with no gene match: 3. Germline V CDR1 and CDR2: SGHTA, FQGNSA. This CDR3 is built from 15 residues. CDR3 sequence (DNA): TGTGCCAGCAGCTTCGGACAGGGTGGCAATCAGCCCCAGCATTTT. Amino acids: CASSFGQGGNQPQHF. The full variable domain, rest sourced from reference TRBV7-2 and TRBJ1-5, is GAGVSQSPSNKVTEKGKDVELRCDPISGHTALYWYRQSLGQGLEFLIYFQGNSAPDKSGLPSDRFSAERTGGSVSTLTIQRTQQEDSAVYLCASSFGQGGNQPQHFGDGTRLSIL.

The count of this clone is one. The V and J genes are TRBV7-2 and TRBJ2-1; 13 bases are a match to TRBD2. Germline CDR1 SGHTA, CDR2 FQGNSA. This CDR3 comprises 17 residues. The J segment lost 7 bases and the V segment lost 6 bases, leaving 12 bases of the junction unmatched. CDR3: CASRLGWRTSGRNEQFF. The CDR3 DNA reads TGTGCCAGCAGACTAGGGTGGAGGACTAGCGGGAGAAATGAGCAGTTCTTC.

This clone is a singleton in its sample. The chain couples TRBV11-2 to TRBJ2-5; D is uncertain. Trimming shortened V by 6 bases and J by 2 bases, and 16 bases separated the two germline ends. Germline V gives CDR1 SGHAT, CDR2 FQNNGV. This CDR3 has 15 amino acids. The CDR3 DNA follows: TGTGCCAGCAGTTTGGGCGGCACAGATCAAGAGACCCAGTACTTC. This gives the protein CASSLGGTDQETQYF.

J is TRBJ2-2 and V is TRBV6-4; D possibly corresponds to TRBD2 (6 bases). There are 13 residues in the CDR3. Germline V lookup: CDR1 MRHNA, CDR2 SNTAGT. Between the trimmed V and J ends, which lost 8 bases and 8 bases, there was a span of 15 bases. CDR3 DNA sequence: TGTGCCAGCGGAGGGACCCGAGGTGGGGAGCTGTTTTTT. Protein: CASGGTRGGELFF.

The count of this clone is one. This chain uses TRBV5-6 with TRBJ1-5; D not certain. Germline V gene lookup returns CDR1 SGHDT and CDR2 YYEEEE. Trimming removed 0 bases from V and 4 bases from J, with 5 bases in between. The CDR3 extends over 13 amino acids. CDR3 residues: CASSLEFNQPQHF. The CDR3, as DNA: TGTGCCAGCAGCTTGGAGTTTAATCAGCCCCAGCATTTT. The full variable domain, rest sourced from reference TRBV5-6 and TRBJ1-5, is DAGVTQSPTHLIKTRGQQVTLRCSPKSGHDTVSWYQQALGQGPQFIFQYYEEEERQRGNFPDRFSGHQFPNYSSELNVNALLLGDSALYLCASSLEFNQPQHFGDGTRLSIL.

V is TRBV18 and J is TRBJ2-3; 7 bases match TRBD2. Trimming removed 3 bases from V and 2 bases from J; junction bases left unmatched: 5. The germline V gene has CDR1 KGHSH and CDR2 LQKENI. The CDR3 is 15 residues long. The CDR3 nucleotides read TGTGCCAGCTCACCGGCGGGAGATTTCACAGATACGCAGTATTTT. Encoded protein: CASSPAGDFTDTQYF.

CDR3 in amino acids: CASSDTGYGETQYF. The CDR3 nucleotides read TGCGCCAGCAGCGACACAGGGTACGGGGAGACCCAGTACTTC. This sequence joins TRBV4-3 and TRBJ2-5; possible D gene TRBD1, 6 bases. This CDR3 has 14 residues. Germline-derived CDR1 and CDR2 are LGHNA and YSLEER. V gave up 5 bases and J gave up 5 bases, with 15 bases separating them.

This sequence joins TRBV5-1 and TRBJ1-4; TRBD1 might be the D (6 bases). The germline V gene encodes CDR1 SGHRS and CDR2 YFSETQ. There are 15 residues in the CDR3. The V and J ends lost 0 bases and 7 bases respectively, with 13 bases between them. The CDR3 coding sequence is TGCGCCAGCAGCTTGGAGGGGGTAGGGAGTGAAAAACTGTTTTTT. Its protein is CASSLEGVGSEKLFF.

The V call is TRBV4-2, the J call TRBJ1-5; 7 nucleotides align to TRBD1. Looked up from germline, CDR1 is LGHNA and CDR2 is YNFKEQ. The CDR3 is made up of 15 amino acids. V shed 5 bases, J shed 0 bases, and the junction held 4 bases outside the gene matches. The CDR3: CASSVQGFSNQPQHF. CDR3 bases: TGTGCCAGCAGCGTACAGGGGTTTAGCAATCAGCCCCAGCATTTT.

The chain combines TRBV4-1 with TRBJ1-2; tentative D call: TRBD1 (5 bases). This CDR3 spans 14 amino acids. Germline CDR1 is MGHRA and CDR2 is YSYEKL. Trimming left V 5 bases short and J 4 bases short, with 14 bases between. The DNA for the CDR3 is TGCGCCAGCAGCTCGGCCGGGACGGTCTATGGCTACACCTTC. Encoded protein: CASSSAGTVYGYTF.

The V call is TRBV7-3, the J call TRBJ2-2; unclear D gene. Germline V gene sequence: CDR1 SGHTA, CDR2 FQGTGA. Trimming left V 5 bases short and J 4 bases short, with 11 bases between. This CDR3 has 14 residues. CDR3 in amino acids: CASSAPGFTGELFF. The CDR3, as DNA: TGTGCCAGCAGCGCCCCCGGATTCACCGGGGAGCTGTTTTTT.

The chain carries TRBV6-5 and TRBJ2-7, with TRBD1 matching 7 bases. V shed 6 bases and J 2 bases; nucleotides not matched to a gene: 7. The CDR3 is 14 residues long. The germline gives CDR1 MNHEY, CDR2 SVGAGI. The CDR3 loop reads CASSEGQRTYEQYF. CDR3 DNA: TGTGCCAGCAGCGAGGGACAGCGTACCTACGAGCAGTACTTC.

The chain employs TRBV7-9 and TRBJ2-1; 8 nucleotides line up with TRBD2. With V trimmed by 6 bases and J by 11 bases, 3 bases remained unmatched. CDR1 SEHNR and CDR2 FQNEAQ come from the germline V gene (reference sequence). The CDR3 is 11 amino acids. The CDR3: CASSFSGKQFF. CDR3 nucleotide sequence: TGTGCCAGCAGTTTTAGCGGGAAGCAGTTCTTC.

V and J are TRBV30 and TRBJ2-1; maybe TRBD2 (5 bases). CDR1 is GTSNPN, CDR2 SVGIG, per germline (reference sequence). The CDR3 is made up of 14 amino acids. V lost 3 bases to trimming and J lost 10 bases, with 19 bases between them. The CDR3 sequence: CAWRLTSGWREQFF. The DNA of the CDR3 is TGTGCCTGGAGACTCACTTCGGGGTGGAGGGAGCAGTTCTTC.

The J gene is TRBJ1-1, the V gene TRBV4-2, with D unresolved. CDR3 length: 14 amino acids. Trimming removed 0 bases from V and 0 bases from J, with 5 bases in between. Germline CDR1 LGHNA, CDR2 YNFKEQ. CDR3 in DNA: TGTGCCAGCAGCCAAGATCTATTGAACACTGAAGCTTTCTTT. It translates to CASSQDLLNTEAFF.

The V call is TRBV12-5, the J call TRBJ1-1, with a possible D match to TRBD1 (5 bases). Per the germline V gene, CDR1 is LGHNT and CDR2 is FRNRAP. The CDR3 runs 15 residues. V gave up 4 bases and J gave up 3 bases, with 15 bases separating them. The CDR3 spells CASGYAGAGYTEAFF. The CDR3 nucleotides read TGTGCTAGTGGTTACGCTGGGGCCGGATACACTGAAGCTTTCTTT.

This clone was recorded once. This chain joins TRBV30 and TRBJ2-3, with no clear D. Germline V CDR1 and CDR2: GTSNPN, SVGIG (reference sequence). The germline V and J ends were trimmed by 2 bases and 0 bases, with 9 bases remaining between them. CDR3 size: 14 residues. CDR3 in amino acids: CAWSPDRSTDTQYF. The CDR3 DNA follows: TGTGCCTGGAGTCCTGACCGAAGCACAGATACGCAGTATTTT. Complete variable domain (other parts from reference TRBV30 and TRBJ2-3): SQTIHQWPATLVQPVGSPLSLECTVEGTSNPNLYWYRQAAGRGLQLLFYSVGIGQISSEVPQNLSASRPQDRQFILSSKKLLLSDSGFYLCAWSPDRSTDTQYFGPGTRLTVL.

CDR3 loop: CASILSQGVGGEAFF. As DNA, the CDR3 is TGTGCCAGCATACTCTCCCAGGGGGTTGGCGGTGAAGCTTTCTTT. The rearrangement links TRBV28 to TRBJ1-1; 7 bases fit TRBD1. CDR3 size: 15 residues. Germline CDR1 and CDR2: MDHEN and SYDVKM. The J segment lost 7 bases and the V segment lost 7 bases, leaving 15 bases of the junction unmatched.

V usage is TRBV4-3 and J usage is TRBJ1-2, with D maybe TRBD1 (6 bases). Germline CDR1 LGHNA, CDR2 YSLEER. Trimming left V 1 base short and J 4 bases short, with 10 bases between. CDR3 length: 14 amino acids. The CDR3 loop reads CASSQGTDFYGYTF. The CDR3 DNA sequence: TGCGCCAGCAGCCAAGGGACAGATTTCTATGGCTACACCTTC.